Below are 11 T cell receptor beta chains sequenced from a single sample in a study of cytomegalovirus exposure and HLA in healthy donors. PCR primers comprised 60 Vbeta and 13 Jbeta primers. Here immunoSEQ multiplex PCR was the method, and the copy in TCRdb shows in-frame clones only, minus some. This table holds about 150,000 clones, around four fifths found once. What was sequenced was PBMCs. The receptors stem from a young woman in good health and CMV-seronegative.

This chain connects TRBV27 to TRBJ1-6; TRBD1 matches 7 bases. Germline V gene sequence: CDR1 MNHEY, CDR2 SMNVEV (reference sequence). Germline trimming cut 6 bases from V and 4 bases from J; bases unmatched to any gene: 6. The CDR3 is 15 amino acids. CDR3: CASSLGQRYNSPLHF. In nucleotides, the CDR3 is TGTGCCAGCAGCCTGGGACAGAGATATAATTCACCCCTCCACTTT.

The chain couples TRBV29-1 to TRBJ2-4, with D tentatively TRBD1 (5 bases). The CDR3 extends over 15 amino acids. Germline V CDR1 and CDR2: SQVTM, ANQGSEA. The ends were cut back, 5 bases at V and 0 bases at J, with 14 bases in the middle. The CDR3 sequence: CSVRDSSLAKNIQYF. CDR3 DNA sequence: TGCAGCGTTAGAGACAGTTCTTTAGCCAAAAACATTCAGTACTTC.

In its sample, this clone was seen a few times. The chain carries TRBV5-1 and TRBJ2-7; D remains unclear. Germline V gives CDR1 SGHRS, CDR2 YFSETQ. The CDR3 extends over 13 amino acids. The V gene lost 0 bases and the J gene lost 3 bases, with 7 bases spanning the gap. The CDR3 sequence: CASSLVGGYEQYF. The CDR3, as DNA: TGCGCCAGCAGCTTGGTCGGCGGCTACGAGCAGTACTTC.

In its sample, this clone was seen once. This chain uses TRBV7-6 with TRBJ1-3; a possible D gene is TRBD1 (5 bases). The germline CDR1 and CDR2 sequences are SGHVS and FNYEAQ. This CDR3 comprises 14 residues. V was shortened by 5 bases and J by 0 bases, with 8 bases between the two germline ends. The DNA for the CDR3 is TGTGCCAGCAGCCTGGACACCTCTGGAAACACCATATATTTT. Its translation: CASSLDTSGNTIYF.

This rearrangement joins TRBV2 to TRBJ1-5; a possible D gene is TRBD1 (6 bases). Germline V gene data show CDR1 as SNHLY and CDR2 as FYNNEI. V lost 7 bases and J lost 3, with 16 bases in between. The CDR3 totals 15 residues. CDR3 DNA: TGTGCCAGCATCCCTGACGGACAGACCAATCAGCCCCAGCATTTT. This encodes CASIPDGQTNQPQHF. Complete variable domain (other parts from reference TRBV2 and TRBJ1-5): EPEVTQTPSHQVTQMGQEVILRCVPISNHLYFYWYRQILGQKVEFLVSFYNNEISEKSEIFDDQFSVERPDGSNFTLKIRSTKLEDSAMYFCASIPDGQTNQPQHFGDGTRLSIL.

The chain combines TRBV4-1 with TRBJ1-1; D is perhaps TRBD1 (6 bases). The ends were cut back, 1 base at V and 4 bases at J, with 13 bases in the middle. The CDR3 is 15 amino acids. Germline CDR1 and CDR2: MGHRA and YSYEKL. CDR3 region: CASSQGTVSGTEAFF. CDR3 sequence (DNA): TGCGCCAGCAGCCAAGGGACAGTGTCCGGCACTGAAGCTTTCTTT.

In nucleotides, the CDR3 is TGTGCCAGCAGCGTCGCGGTGGGGGCATCTGAAGCTTTCTTT. It encodes CASSVAVGASEAFF. The V call is TRBV9, the J call TRBJ1-1; D perhaps matches TRBD1 (6 bases). The V and J ends lost 2 bases and 6 bases respectively, with 14 bases between them. Germline lookup yields CDR1 SGDLS and CDR2 YYNGEE. The CDR3 totals 14 residues.

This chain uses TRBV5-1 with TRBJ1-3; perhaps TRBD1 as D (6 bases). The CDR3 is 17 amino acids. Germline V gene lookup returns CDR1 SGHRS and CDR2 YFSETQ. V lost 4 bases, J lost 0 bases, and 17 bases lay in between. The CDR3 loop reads CASSTTDRRFSGNTIYF. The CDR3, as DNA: TGCGCCAGCAGCACCACCGACAGGAGATTCTCTGGAAACACCATATATTTT.

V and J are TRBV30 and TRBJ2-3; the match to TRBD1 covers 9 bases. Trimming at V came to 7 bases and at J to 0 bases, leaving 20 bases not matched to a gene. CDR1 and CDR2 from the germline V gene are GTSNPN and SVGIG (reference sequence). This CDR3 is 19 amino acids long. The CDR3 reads CAYNKGQGNDWTSTDTQYF. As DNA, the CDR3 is TGTGCCTACAATAAAGGACAGGGGAATGACTGGACCAGCACAGATACGCAGTATTTT.

CDR3 amino acids: CASSPGGYGEQFF. CDR3 sequence (DNA): TGTGCCAGCAGCCCAGGAGGGTATGGTGAGCAGTTCTTC. The rearrangement uses TRBV11-3 and TRBJ2-1, with D perhaps TRBD2 (6 bases). This CDR3 spans 13 amino acids. Germline values: CDR1 SGHNT, CDR2 YENEEA. V lost 5 bases, J lost 9 bases, and 14 bases lay in between. The variable domain in full, with the rest retrieved from reference TRBV11-3 and TRBJ2-1, is EAGVVQSPRYKIIEKKQPVAFWCNPISGHNTLYWYLQNLGQGPELLIRYENEEAVDDSQLPKDRFSAERLKGVDSTLKIQPAELGDSAVYLCASSPGGYGEQFFGPGTRLTVL.

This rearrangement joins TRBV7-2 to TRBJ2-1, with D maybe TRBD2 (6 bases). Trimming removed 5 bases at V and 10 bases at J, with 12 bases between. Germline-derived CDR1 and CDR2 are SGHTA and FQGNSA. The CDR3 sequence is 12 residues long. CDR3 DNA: TGTGCCAGCAGCCTCAACGGAGGGGAGCAGTTCTTC. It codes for CASSLNGGEQFF. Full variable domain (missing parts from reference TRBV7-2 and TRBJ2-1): GAGVSQSPSNKVTEKGKDVELRCDPISGHTALYWYRQSLGQGLEFLIYFQGNSAPDKSGLPSDRFSAERTGGSVSTLTIQRTQQEDSAVYLCASSLNGGEQFFGPGTRLTVL.